These T cell receptor beta chains were read from a single sample in a study of T cell changes during pregnancy in multiple sclerosis. Profiled with immunoSEQ multiplex PCR; TCRdb holds only in-frame clones, not every one. The sample comprises around 33,000 clones, under 95% of which are singletons, and roughly 0.45% rests with the top ten. The sample consisted of CD4+ T cells from peripheral blood mononuclear cells, taken after pregnancy. The receptors derive from a female donor with multiple sclerosis, enrolled in a pregnancy study. CDR3s leave out the opening cysteine and the closing phenylalanine or tryptophan.

TRBV2	TRBJ1-5	ASSEAGPEGPQH
TRBV6-1	TRBJ1-2	ASSETSFGYT
TRBV19	TRBJ1-6	ASSPSVGGNSPLH
TRBV7-6	TRBJ1-1	ATSQGRNTEAF
TRBV5-1	TRBJ2-1	ASSGGGSSYNEQF
TRBV7-2	TRBJ1-1	ASRILLTEAF
TRBV6-6	TRBJ2-7	ASSYVRERYEQY
TRBV5-4	TRBJ1-1	ASSSGGPFNTEAF
TRBV15	TRBJ2-1	ATSRSGLAGVSYNEQF
TRBV9	TRBJ1-1	ASSSGTGIRNTEAF
TRBV18	TRBJ2-1	ASSPDTGTPHSKTGQF
TRBV5-1	TRBJ2-1	ASSLVPQGVVSSYNEQF
TRBV27	TRBJ1-3	ASSSIPVGPGSGNTIY
TRBV7-9	TRBJ1-5	ASSHGTDNQPQH
TRBV10-3	TRBJ2-1	AIERGGNNEQF
TRBV4-2	TRBJ2-7	ASSQDRSYEQY
TRBV2	TRBJ1-1	ASRTRGDGEAF
TRBV7-9	TRBJ1-4	ASSSDREFGINEKLF
TRBV4-1	TRBJ2-1	ASSRGSGISYNEQF
TRBV2	TRBJ2-5	ASSYLAGGAETQY
TRBV9	TRBJ2-3	ASSAGGTGTDTQY
TRBV6-1	TRBJ2-2	ASSPGTGVTGELF
TRBV10-1	TRBJ1-2	ASSESTDRGPYY
TRBV28	TRBJ2-7	ASSLAGRHYEQY
TRBV7-9	TRBJ2-5	ASSPAGVETQY
TRBV5-1	TRBJ1-5	ASSSTGGNQPQH
TRBV27	TRBJ1-2	ASAYLGPRDSGRGYT
TRBV10-1	TRBJ2-1	ASSKGLAEDNEQF
TRBV30	TRBJ2-7	ASRHRDEQY
TRBV18	TRBJ2-7	ASSPVLTGGHVEQY
TRBV28	TRBJ2-1	ASRNSYNEQF
TRBV19	TRBJ1-1	ASSIEARVRDTEAF
TRBV6-1	TRBJ2-1	ASRATGNSYNEQF
TRBV5-1	TRBJ1-4	ASSLEDRGTNEKLF
TRBV15	TRBJ2-2	ATSRDGAGSTGELF
TRBV18	TRBJ2-5	ASSGGHSKETQY
TRBV2	TRBJ2-3	ASGRVGQGTDTQY
TRBV5-4	TRBJ1-2	ASSITGVYGYT
TRBV14	TRBJ2-7	ASGRASYEQY
TRBV28	TRBJ1-5	ASSLNNQPQH
TRBV6-1	TRBJ2-3	ASTRDRVTDTQY
TRBV28	TRBJ1-4	ASSGGTGGNEKLF
TRBV9	TRBJ2-3	ASSRLARTSTSSTDTQY
TRBV5-1	TRBJ2-2	ASSLGTLSEMNTGELF
TRBV29-1	TRBJ1-2	SVAHLQGYGYT